A selection of T cell receptor beta chains follows, all from one sample in a study of T-cell memory formation after mild COVID-19. TCRdb called the 5' RACE reads again in MiXCR, with one record for every CDR3 protein. The table has hundreds of thousands of distinct CDR3 sequences, approximately 18% seen once. Source material: PBMCs or a T cell subset sorted from them (not recorded which). These receptors were collected from an adult woman who had mild COVID-19 (a few samples of this study predate the infection). Cell type and time point are not known. The conserved cysteine and the conserved F or W are not part of the CDR3 here.

CDR3 length	V gene	J gene	CDR3 protein
13	TRBV29-1	TRBJ2-1	SVEEMTGRVNEQF
13	TRBV12-3/TRBV12-4	TRBJ2-5	ASSFTGRDQETQY
12	TRBV19	TRBJ2-2	ASSVGHLTGELF
11	TRBV6-5	TRBJ1-4	ASSYIGDEKLF
12	TRBV24-1	TRBJ2-7	ATSGVTGSYEQY
14	TRBV7-6	TRBJ2-7	ASSLEVDPGPHEQY
13	TRBV5-4	TRBJ2-1	ASRKPGLAYNEQF
13	TRBV9	TRBJ1-1	ASSVEGQGSTEAF
13	TRBV27	TRBJ1-1	ASSSARTLNTEAF
14	TRBV12-3/TRBV12-4	TRBJ2-6	ASRTGALGGANVLT
9	TRBV29-1	TRBJ1-1	SVEGGRVTF
11	TRBV2	TRBJ2-7	ASSGDQNYEQY
13	TRBV9	TRBJ2-1	ASSPPGTLYNEQF
15	TRBV5-4	TRBJ2-7	ASSVVNRQGANWEQY
11	TRBV21-1	TRBJ1-5	ASSKECRGAQH
12	TRBV7-2	TRBJ1-1	ASSQPGRGAEAF
11	TRBV5-1	TRBJ1-2	ASSLVAGTADT
12	TRBV9	TRBJ2-1	ASSLRLAGVEQF
12	TRBV5-6	TRBJ1-5	ASSWTGTNQPQH
12	TRBV10-3	TRBJ2-3	AISEDGAPGLRY
13	TRBV11-3	TRBJ1-1	ASSPRGGPNTEAF
14	TRBV20-1	TRBJ2-3	SAPDGQRGGLDTQY
12	TRBV9	TRBJ2-5	ASSVVGGQETQY
15	TRBV4-2	TRBJ2-5	ASSQGVVTSGAETQY
10	TRBV12-3/TRBV12-4	TRBJ2-2	ASSHYTGELF
16	TRBV7-8	TRBJ2-1	ASSLGIRSSDLYNEQF
11	TRBV7-2	TRBJ1-1	ASSLIQGGEAF
13	TRBV7-9	TRBJ1-1	ASSSRGLGDTEAF
12	TRBV20-1	TRBJ1-3	SASRDISGNTIY
14	TRBV5-1	TRBJ2-7	ASSLQADREFGEQY
13	TRBV5-1	TRBJ1-4	ASSTTGAVNEKLF
9	TRBV11-3	TRBJ2-7	ASSSYNEQY
11	TRBV12-3/TRBV12-4	TRBJ1-1	ASRGSAYTEAF
13	TRBV2	TRBJ1-6	ASSEGAGSNSPLH
13	TRBV4-1	TRBJ2-1	ASSQVLQAWGEQF
12	TRBV29-1	TRBJ2-7	SVTAGTVNDEQY
11	TRBV28	TRBJ1-1	ATLKTYNTEAF
11	TRBV20-1	TRBJ2-5	TAYEGQGETQY
15	TRBV7-3	TRBJ1-1	ASSLIPTRGVGTEAF
11	TRBV24-1	TRBJ2-1	ATSLRSGDEQF